The T cell receptor (beta chain) described here comes from a study of post-analysis software for immune sequencing data (dated by TCRdb to between 2014 and 2016). At the level of the whole study: Relapsing-remitting, secondary progressive and progressive-relapsing multiple sclerosis were recorded as disease courses, and subtype annotation was lacking for some patients. Patient repertoires were compared against around twelve previously published healthy control repertoires from donors aged about 6 to 27 years. A subset of samples was prepared in parallel using single-end sample barcoding, then pooled and co-amplified after Illumina adapter ligation. Study-level results and caveats: Significantly higher frequencies in patients than in controls were found for roughly 5 TRBV segments, including TRBV5-6, TRBV5-1 and TRBV20-1. Direct clustering with F measure showed strong co-clustering of samples prepared in the same batch, prompting a batch-effect correction. The multiple sclerosis patient group was slightly younger than the control group. Multiple sclerosis patients had significantly lower normalized Chao1 diversity than controls, a result that suggests substantial peripheral T-cell clonal expansion.

TCR beta repertoires were profiled from peripheral blood of 13 young patients with multiple sclerosis to demonstrate the VDJtools post-analysis software. The patients with multiple sclerosis were children and adolescents between roughly 6 and 15 years of age. The library relied on PCR. The run used an Illumina HiSeq 2500. Unique molecular identifiers were incorporated into TCR beta cDNA libraries to reduce PCR and sequencing biases. Some 500,000 cDNA molecules were obtained per 1 to 10 million input T cells, so each molecule approximated one T cell. The patient libraries were prepared and sequenced using the same protocol as the earlier healthy control dataset. Within a given batch, samples were prepared together, multiplexed and sequenced on the same HiSeq lane. On the authors' methods: Raw barcoded reads were processed with MIGEC, and single-read molecular identifier groups were discarded before consensus assembly and CDR3 extraction. Clonotype tables were post-analysed with VDJtools, normalizing diversity by down-sampling all datasets to the smallest sample size. To correct batch-related cross-sample contamination, repertoire overlap clustering matched CDR3 amino acid sequences but not nucleotide sequences. TCRdb reanalyzed the raw reads on its own, using fastp at Q25 for trimming and MiXCR for clone calling, and kept in-frame beta chains. A single entry per CDR3 protein holds the most common genes and DNA from its merged rows. TCRdb, not the original authors, processed these V and J calls. The sample table shows about 540,000 distinct CDR3 sequences, and under 40% are seen once. The ten largest clones represent 6% of the sample.

CDR3 length: 18 amino acids, cysteine to phenylalanine. Solely the CDR3 DNA is kept, with 54 bases framed from the first base. The germline V gene provides CDR1 ENHRY and CDR2 SYGVKD. V loses 0 bases at its end and J loses 2 bases; junction bases beyond the gene matches: 4. This clonotype was observed a few times. It has no known antigen specificity. The sample holds no much larger clone one base away, and base qualities are not on file. The sample was blood. The TCR was taken from a girl younger than 18 with multiple sclerosis. This chain is built from TRBV10-3 and TRBJ2-6, and 10 junction bases match TRBD2. The DNA sequence is as follows: TGTGCCATCAGTGAGTCAAGCGGGGGGGCAACTGGGGCCAACGTCCTGACTTTC. This sequence encodes CAISESSGGATGANVLTF.